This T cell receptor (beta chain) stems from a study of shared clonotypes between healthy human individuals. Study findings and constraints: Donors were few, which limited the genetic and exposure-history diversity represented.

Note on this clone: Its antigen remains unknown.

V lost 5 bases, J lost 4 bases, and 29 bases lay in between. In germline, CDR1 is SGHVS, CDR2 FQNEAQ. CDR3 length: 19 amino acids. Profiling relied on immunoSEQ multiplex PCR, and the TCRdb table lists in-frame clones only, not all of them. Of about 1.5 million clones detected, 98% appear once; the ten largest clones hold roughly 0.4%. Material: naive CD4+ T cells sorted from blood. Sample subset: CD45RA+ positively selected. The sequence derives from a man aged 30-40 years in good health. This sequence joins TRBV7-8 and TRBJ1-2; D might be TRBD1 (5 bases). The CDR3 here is CASSLIRPGRLPDIYGYTF. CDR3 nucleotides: TGTGCCAGCAGCCTAATTAGGCCGGGACGGCTCCCAGATATCTATGGCTACACCTTC.